This TCR beta chain comes out of a study of cytomegalovirus exposure and HLA in healthy donors. Overall study results and limits: CMV serostatus stood as the only immune exposure information on hand. It was confirmed in vitro that a few of the CMV-associated chains were specific for CMV antigens. Cytomegalovirus association was assigned to about 150 TCR beta chains.

In regard to this clone: Its specificity is unknown.

It was with 60 Vbeta and 13 Jbeta primers that the PCR ran. Some clones are missing from TCRdb's copy, which holds only in-frame ones; the method was immunoSEQ multiplex PCR. The sample lists over 150,000 clones; roughly 83% were seen once. Germline CDR1 and CDR2: GTSNPN and SVGIG (reference sequence). This CDR3 contains 11 residues. V was pared by 3 bases and J by 4 bases, with 6 bases between. The gene calls are TRBV30 and TRBJ1-1; D is undetermined. Sequencing was done on a sample of PBMCs. The sequence was obtained from a man aged 25-45 years in good health and CMV-seropositive. The CDR3 nucleotides are TGTGCCTGGAGCTCGGGCACTGAAGCTTTCTTT. The encoded protein is CAWSSGTEAFF.